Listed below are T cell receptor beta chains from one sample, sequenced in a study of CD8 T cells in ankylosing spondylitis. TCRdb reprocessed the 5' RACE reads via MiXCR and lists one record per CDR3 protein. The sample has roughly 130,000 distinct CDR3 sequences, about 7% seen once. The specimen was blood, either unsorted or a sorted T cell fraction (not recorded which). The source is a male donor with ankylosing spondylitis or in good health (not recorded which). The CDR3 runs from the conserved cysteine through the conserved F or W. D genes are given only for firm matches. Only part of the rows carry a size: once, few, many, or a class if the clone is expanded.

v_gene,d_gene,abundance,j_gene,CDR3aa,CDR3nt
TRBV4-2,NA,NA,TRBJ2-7,CASGPGLLRGSEQYF,TGTGCCAGCGGCCCTGGGCTCCTCAGGGGCTCCGAGCAGTACTTC
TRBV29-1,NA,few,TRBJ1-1,CSVEIPSMNTEAFF,TGCAGCGTTGAAATTCCCAGTATGAACACTGAAGCTTTCTTT
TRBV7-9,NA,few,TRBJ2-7,CASSRDWAEQYF,TGTGCCAGCAGCAGGGACTGGGCAGAGCAGTACTTC
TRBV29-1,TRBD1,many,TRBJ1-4,CSVYTGGTNEKLFF,TGCAGCGTTTACACAGGGGGCACTAATGAAAAACTGTTTTTT
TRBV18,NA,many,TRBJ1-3,CASSPILDTKPDIYF,TGTGCCAGCTCACCCATTCTGGACACCAAGCCGGACATATATTTT
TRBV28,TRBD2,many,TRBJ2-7,CASSSPLTSGSLYEQYF,TGTGCCAGCAGTTCCCCCCTGACTAGCGGGAGTTTATACGAGCAGTACTTC
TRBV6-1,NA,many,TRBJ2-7,CASSVSLTLYEQYF,TGTGCCAGCAGTGTCAGCCTGACCCTTTACGAGCAGTACTTC
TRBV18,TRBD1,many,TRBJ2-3,CASSRIGQGPDTQYF,TGTGCCAGCTCACGCATAGGACAGGGTCCAGATACGCAGTATTTT
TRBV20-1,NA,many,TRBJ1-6,CSARDRRGNSPLHF,TGCAGTGCTAGAGATCGACGGGGAAATTCACCCCTCCACTTT
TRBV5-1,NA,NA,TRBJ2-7,CASSLASGLIYEQYF,TGCGCCAGCAGCTTGGCCTCGGGACTGATCTACGAGCAGTACTTC
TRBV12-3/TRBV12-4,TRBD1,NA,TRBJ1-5,CASSGQGLQQPQHF,TGTGCCAGCAGTGGACAGGGCCTACAACAGCCCCAGCATTTT
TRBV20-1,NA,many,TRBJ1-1,CSARVSLDTEAFF,TGCAGTGCTAGGGTCAGCCTCGACACTGAAGCTTTCTTT
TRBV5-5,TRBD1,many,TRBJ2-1,CASSPTTGGYNEQFF,TGTGCCAGCAGCCCCACGACAGGGGGATACAATGAGCAGTTCTTC
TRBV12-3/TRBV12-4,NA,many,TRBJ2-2,CASSLGPPGELFF,TGTGCCAGCAGCCTCGGACCACCCGGGGAGCTGTTTTTT
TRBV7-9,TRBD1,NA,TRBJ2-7,CASSSRDSYEQYF,TGTGCCAGCAGCTCCCGGGACAGCTACGAGCAGTACTTC
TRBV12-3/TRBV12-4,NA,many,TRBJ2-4,CASSLWENIQYF,TGTGCCAGCAGTTTATGGGAAAACATTCAGTACTTC
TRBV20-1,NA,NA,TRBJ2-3,CSAREAARKADTQYF,TGCAGTGCTAGAGAGGCTGCTAGGAAGGCAGATACGCAGTATTTT
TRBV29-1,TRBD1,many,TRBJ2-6,CSVRQGNSGANVLTF,TGCAGCGTGAGACAGGGGAACTCTGGGGCCAACGTCCTGACTTTC
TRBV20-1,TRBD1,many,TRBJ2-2,CSARMDRGNTGELFF,TGCAGTGCTAGGATGGACAGGGGAAACACCGGGGAGCTGTTTTTT
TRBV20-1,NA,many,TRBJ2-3,CSAPWAVSTDTQYF,TGCAGTGCTCCTTGGGCAGTTAGCACAGATACGCAGTATTTT
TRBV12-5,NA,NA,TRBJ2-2,CASVQGGNGELFF,TGTGCTAGTGTCCAAGGGGGAAACGGGGAGCTGTTTTTT
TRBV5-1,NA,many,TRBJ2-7,CASSLVGEYEQYF,TGCGCCAGCAGCTTGGTTGGGGAATACGAGCAGTACTTC
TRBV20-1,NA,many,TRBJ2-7,CSATGTGSYEQYF,TGCAGTGCAACCGGGACTGGCTCCTACGAGCAGTACTTC
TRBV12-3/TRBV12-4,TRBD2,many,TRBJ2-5,CASSASSGVQETQYF,TGTGCCAGCAGTGCGTCTAGCGGCGTTCAAGAGACCCAGTACTTC
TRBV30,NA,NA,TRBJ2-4,CAWSSVTTKNIQYF,TGTGCCTGGAGTTCCGTGACAACTAAAAACATTCAGTACTTC
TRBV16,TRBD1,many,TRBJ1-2,CASSRSTGLAYTF,TGTGCCAGCAGCCGGTCGACAGGGCTAGCCTACACCTTC
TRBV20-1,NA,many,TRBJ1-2,CSARDMGSGFNYGYTF,TGCAGTGCTAGAGATATGGGCAGCGGATTTAACTATGGCTACACCTTC
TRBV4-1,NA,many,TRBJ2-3,CASSEDYRVGGAPDTQYF,TGCGCCAGCAGCGAAGATTACAGGGTGGGGGGGGCTCCAGATACGCAGTATTTT
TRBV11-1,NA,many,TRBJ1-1,CASSLNRATEAFF,TGTGCCAGCAGCTTAAACAGGGCCACTGAAGCTTTCTTT
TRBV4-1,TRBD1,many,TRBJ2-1,CASSQPQGNEQFF,TGCGCCAGCAGCCAACCACAGGGGAATGAGCAGTTCTTC
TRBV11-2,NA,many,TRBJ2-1,CASSLALFLDNEQFF,TGTGCCAGCAGCTTAGCCCTTTTCCTGGACAATGAGCAGTTCTTC
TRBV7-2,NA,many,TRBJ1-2,CASSLLGENYGYTF,TGTGCCAGCAGCTTATTGGGGGAAAACTATGGCTACACCTTC
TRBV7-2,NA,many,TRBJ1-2,CASSFYPSNYGYTF,TGTGCCAGCAGCTTCTATCCATCTAACTATGGCTACACCTTC
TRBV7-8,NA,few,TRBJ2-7,CASSRTGTGSYEQYF,TGTGCCAGCAGCCGCACCGGGACCGGCTCCTACGAGCAGTACTTC
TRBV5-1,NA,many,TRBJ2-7,CASSFTTGTPYEQYF,TGCGCCAGCAGCTTTACGACAGGAACCCCTTACGAGCAGTACTTC
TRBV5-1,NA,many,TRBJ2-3,CASSTGAGGPSTDTQYF,TGCGCCAGCAGCACAGGAGCCGGCGGGCCGAGCACAGATACGCAGTATTTT
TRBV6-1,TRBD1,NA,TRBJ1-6,CASTPGTGGLPLHF,TGTGCCAGCACGCCAGGGACAGGGGGTCTGCCCCTCCACTTT
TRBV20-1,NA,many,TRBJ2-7,CSARDPWGVDSSYEQYF,TGCAGTGCTAGAGATCCCTGGGGAGTGGATAGCTCCTACGAGCAGTACTTC
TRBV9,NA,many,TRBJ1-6,CASSVDPNPHSPLHF,TGTGCCAGCAGCGTAGATCCGAACCCCCATTCACCCCTCCACTTT
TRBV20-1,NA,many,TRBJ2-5,CSAADRNGETQYF,TGCAGTGCCGCGGACAGAAACGGGGAGACCCAGTACTTC
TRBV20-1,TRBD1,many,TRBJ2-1,CSAWMGQGDNEQFF,TGCAGTGCTTGGATGGGGCAGGGGGACAATGAGCAGTTCTTC
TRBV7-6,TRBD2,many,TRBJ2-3,CASSPSPGGHTDTQYF,TGTGCCAGCAGCCCCAGCCCGGGAGGCCACACAGATACGCAGTATTTT
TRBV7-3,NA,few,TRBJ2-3,CASSFRDPGGDTQYF,TGTGCCAGCAGCTTCCGGGACCCCGGGGGAGATACGCAGTATTTT
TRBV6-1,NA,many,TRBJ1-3,CASSGSGRAAGNTIYF,TGTGCCAGCAGCGGCTCCGGGAGGGCGGCTGGAAACACCATATATTTT
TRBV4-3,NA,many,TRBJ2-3,CASSQTATTDTQYF,TGCGCCAGCAGCCAAACAGCAACCACAGATACGCAGTATTTT
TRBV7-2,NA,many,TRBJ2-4,CASSLVEEGNIQYF,TGTGCCAGCAGCTTAGTAGAAGAGGGGAACATTCAGTACTTC
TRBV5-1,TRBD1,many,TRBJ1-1,CASTDYRGANTEAFF,TGCGCCAGCACCGATTACAGGGGTGCGAACACTGAAGCTTTCTTT
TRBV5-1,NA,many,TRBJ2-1,CASSLAGGDYNEQFF,TGCGCCAGCAGCTTGGCGGGGGGCGACTACAATGAGCAGTTCTTC
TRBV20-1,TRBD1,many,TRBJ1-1,CSAAQGAVEAFF,TGCAGTGCCGCACAGGGGGCGGTTGAAGCTTTCTTT
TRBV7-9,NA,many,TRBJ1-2,CASSLVPPDSLGYTF,TGTGCCAGCAGCTTAGTACCCCCCGACAGCCTGGGCTACACCTTC
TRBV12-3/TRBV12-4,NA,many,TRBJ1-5,CASRRGLSNQPQHF,TGTGCCAGCAGAAGAGGGCTTAGCAATCAGCCCCAGCATTTT
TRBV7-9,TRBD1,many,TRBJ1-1,CASSTGQGYVNTEAFF,TGTGCCAGCAGCACGGGACAGGGGTACGTGAACACTGAAGCTTTCTTT